This T cell receptor beta chain derives from a study of early T cells in non-severe SARS-CoV-2 infection. Study-wide background: Unsorted whole blood bulk RNA was sequenced, with unpaired chains. Findings of the study overall: VDJdb-based matching was biased toward anti-spike CD8 responses and missed private and CD4 specificities.

Remarks on this clonotype: Its target is unknown.

The germline gives CDR1 SGHTA, CDR2 FQGNSA. Trimming removed 3 bases from V and 3 bases from J; junction bases left unmatched: 10. The length of the CDR3 is 17 residues. Each single cDNA molecule received a unique molecular identifier. Via MiXCR, TCRdb re-called the 5' RACE reads, giving one row per CDR3 protein. Of about 81,000 distinct CDR3 sequences in the sample, around 14% were seen once. Source material: whole blood. This TCR derives from an adult who was a healthcare worker with PCR-confirmed SARS-CoV-2 infection or an uninfected control (not recorded which). The chain employs TRBV7-2 and TRBJ2-3, with 9 bases fitting TRBD1. The CDR3 nucleotides read TGTGCCAGCAGCTTTTTACCACAGGGGGCCATAACAGATACGCAGTATTTT. Encoded protein: CASSFLPQGAITDTQYF.